The entry that follows covers one T cell receptor (beta chain) sequence. This clone's antigen is unknown. No much larger clone exists at a distance of one base, and base qualities are not known. These data are taken from a study of radiotherapy plus CTLA-4 blockade in lung cancer (dated by TCRdb to the late 2010s). With respect to the entire study: Among enrolled patients, 15% to 20% had an objective response and 31% reached disease control. What the authors observed across the whole study: The strongest predictors of response were reported to be early dynamic shifts in blood T cell clones along with a rise in serum interferon-beta following radiation. After treatment with radiotherapy and ipilimumab, TCR clones that came from tumors expanded in the peripheral blood.

Libraries were prepared through the immunoSEQ multiplex PCR assay. TCRdb's version of the immuneACCESS table is confined to in-frame rearrangements and falls short of the full clone set. An unresolved V gene accounts for under half of the shortfall where checked; the remainder is of unknown origin. This sample comprises some 92,000 clones, approximately 78% of them detected only once. The ten largest clones represent around 3.6% of the sample. The study evaluated CTLA-4 blockade (ipilimumab) given together with focal radiation therapy in patients who had chemo-refractory metastatic non-small-cell lung cancer. Here V drops 5 bases and J drops 1 base, and the junction holds 3 bases not matched to any gene. The germline V gene (reference sequence) provides CDR1 PRHDT and CDR2 FYEKMQ. There are 15 amino acids in the CDR3, from cysteine to phenylalanine inclusive. Just CDR3 DNA is preserved here, 45 bases in frame from base 1.

The sequence joins TRBV13 to TRBJ1-1; TRBD1 lines up with 11 middle nucleotides. This TCR came from a human donor with non-small cell lung cancer who had a partial response to radiotherapy plus ipilimumab. The input for sequencing was peripheral blood, taken from a patient treated with radiotherapy plus ipilimumab. The nucleotide sequence reads as follows: TGTGCCAGCAGCGAGGGACAGGGGGGGAACACTGAAGCTTTCTTT. Translated, it gives CASSEGQGGNTEAFF.